The clone carrying this TCR beta chain showed up just once. This specimen belongs to a study of blood T cell repertoires in COVID-19. As for the study in general: The cDNA or gDNA used as material had been derived from T cells, B-cell-depleted T cells, or PBMCs.

Original processing notes: Researchers report that nucleated cell counts were estimated from reference gene primer amplification. Profiling relied on immunoSEQ multiplex PCR, and the TCRdb table lists in-frame clones only, not all of them. Clonal size and the V and J genes are those of that table, whereas D and trimming came from the DNA. The profile shows under 75,000 clones, about 90% of them singletons. Per the germline V gene, CDR1 is SGHRS and CDR2 is YFSETQ. The ends were cut back, 0 bases at V and 5 bases at J, with 12 bases in the middle. This CDR3 region has 14 residues. The genes are TRBV5-1 and TRBJ2-7; a weak D match, TRBD2 (5 bases). Input material: peripheral blood. The TCR was taken from a woman over 75 with active COVID-19. The CDR3 nucleotides are TGCGCCAGCAGCTTGGGAGACATGAGGGACGAGCAGTACTTC. Translating it yields CASSLGDMRDEQYF.